The rows below give T cell receptor beta chains drawn from one sample of a study of blood T cell repertoires in COVID-19. The protocol was immunoSEQ multiplex PCR, while the TCRdb copy is restricted to in-frame clones and leaves out a portion. Here the sample spans around 74,000 clones, roughly 90% being singletons. Sequencing was carried out using peripheral blood. These receptors all stem from a woman of 80 years or more with active or convalescent COVID-19. Both conserved end residues are part of each CDR3. D genes are given only for firm matches. Clone size is given for some rows only: seen once, a few or many times, or a class if the clone is expanded.

>TRBD1|TRBJ1-2|TRBV9|NA
TGTGCCAGCAGCGTGGAGGACAGGAGCTATGGCTACACCTTC
CASSVEDRSYGYTF
>NA|TRBJ1-1|TRBV18|NA
TGTGCCAGCTCACCACGTTCATACAAGAACACTGAAGCTTTCTTT
CASSPRSYKNTEAFF
>NA|TRBJ2-1|TRBV6-1|once
TGTGCCAGCAGTGAATATTGGCAAAGCTCCTACAATGAGCAGTTCTTC
CASSEYWQSSYNEQFF
>TRBD1|TRBJ2-5|TRBV7-6|NA
TGTGCCAGCAGCTTAGCGCCCGCCAGACAGGGGGAGACCCAGTACTTC
CASSLAPARQGETQYF
>TRBD2|TRBJ2-3|TRBV5-6|NA
TGTGCCAGCAGCTTGGTGGTTGGCGGGGGGGCAGATACGCAGTATTTT
CASSLVVGGGADTQYF
>NA|TRBJ1-3|TRBV2|NA
TGTGCCAGCAGTGAACAGGCCCTTCCTGGAAACACCATATATTTT
CASSEQALPGNTIYF
>TRBD2|TRBJ2-5|TRBV4-3|NA
TGCGCCAGCAGCCCAACCGGGACTAGCGGGGCAGAGACCCAGTACTTC
CASSPTGTSGAETQYF
>TRBD2|TRBJ2-7|TRBV19|NA
TGTGCCACTGAAGCTAGCGGGGGGCCCTACGAGCAGTACTTC
CATEASGGPYEQYF
>NA|TRBJ1-6|TRBV7-8|few
TGTGCCAGCAGCTTAGAGGGCGGGCAACATAATTCACCCCTCCACTTT
CASSLEGGQHNSPLHF
>NA|TRBJ1-1|TRBV5-5|NA
TGTGCCAGCAGCTCCTCCGGTACGGCTTTCTTT
CASSSSGTAFF
>TRBD1|TRBJ1-2|TRBV29-1|NA
TGCAGCGTTCAAAGGGACAGCCCTAACTATGGCTACACCTTC
CSVQRDSPNYGYTF